This T cell receptor beta chain is from a study of blood T cell repertoires in COVID-19. Study summary: The origin of the acute and convalescent COVID-19 samples was the United States, Italy and Spain. In each case, the material was cDNA or gDNA derived from T cells, B-cell-depleted T cells, or PBMCs.

This CDR3 spans 15 amino acids. Trimming cost V 2 bases and J 8 bases, with 13 bases left between them. Germline lookup yields CDR1 MNHEY and CDR2 SVGAGI. Measured with immunoSEQ multiplex PCR; TCRdb has only the in-frame clones, and not every one. Of around 200,000 clones listed, about 86% are singletons. The sample consisted of peripheral blood. The receptor was derived from a man between 70 and 80 years old with active or convalescent COVID-19. This chain uses TRBV6-5 with TRBJ1-6; D is perhaps TRBD1 (6 bases). The CDR3 spells CASSYHTGLDSPLHF. CDR3 bases: TGTGCCAGCAGTTACCATACAGGGCTCGATTCACCCCTCCACTTT.